Below are 17 T cell receptor beta chains sequenced from a single sample in a study of CD8+ T cells in alopecia areata. After isolation, RNA underwent reverse transcription to generate cDNA as the sequencing template. Clones were sequenced by immunoSEQ multiplex PCR, and TCRdb holds only the in-frame ones, with some missing. The data show 93,000 or so clones, with just over 85% seen just once and 8.5% to 14% held by the top ten. Noted treatment: oral pan-JAK inhibitor, 5-10 mg twice daily. The sample in question was CD8+ T cells sorted from blood, obtained between weeks 30 and 35, from a patient treated with tofacitinib. The receptors here all came from a human donor with alopecia areata.

The chain has TRBV6-5 and TRBJ2-7; D gene uncertain. V gave up 5 bases and J gave up 2 bases, with 13 bases separating them. CDR1 is MNHEY, CDR2 SVGAGI, per germline. The length of the CDR3 is 14 residues. CDR3 in amino acids: CASSHQFGPYEQYF. The CDR3 coding sequence is TGTGCCAGCAGTCATCAATTCGGGCCCTACGAGCAGTACTTC.

The rearrangement joins TRBV7-9 to TRBJ2-7, with TRBD2 as a possible D gene (5 bases). The V gene's germline CDR1 is SEHNR and CDR2 FQNEAQ (reference sequence). The CDR3 spans 14 residues. Trimming took off 3 bases at V and 3 bases at J, with 12 bases between the two ends. In DNA form, the CDR3 reads TGTGCCAGCAGCTTGGGATCTAGCCTCTACGAGCAGTACTTC. This encodes CASSLGSSLYEQYF.

The chain employs TRBV29-1 and TRBJ2-7, with TRBD1 matching over 9 bases. The V gene end was trimmed by 3 bases and the J gene end by 2 bases; junction bases not matched to a gene: 11. This CDR3 is 16 amino acids long. Germline V gene lookup returns CDR1 SQVTM and CDR2 ANQGSEA. The CDR3 loop reads CSVDIPSGTGTYEQYF. DNA of the CDR3: TGCAGCGTTGACATACCCTCCGGGACAGGGACCTACGAGCAGTACTTC.

The rearrangement links TRBV6-5 to TRBJ2-7, with 13 nucleotides matching TRBD2. Per germline, CDR1 MNHEY and CDR2 SVGAGI. The ends lost 6 bases at V and 2 bases at J; junction bases unmatched: 4. There are 15 residues in the CDR3. Here the CDR3 DNA reads TGTGCCAGCAGAAAACTAGCGGGGGGGACCTACGAGCAGTACTTC. It translates to CASRKLAGGTYEQYF.

The V and J genes are TRBV6-5 and TRBJ1-2; possibly TRBD1 for D (5 bases). This CDR3 region has 15 residues. V dropped 7 bases and J dropped 2 bases, with 17 bases sitting between them. Germline V gene sequence: CDR1 MNHEY, CDR2 SVGAGI. The CDR3 here is CASTLGQGWNYGYTF. The CDR3 bases are TGTGCCAGCACCCTCGGGCAGGGCTGGAACTATGGCTACACCTTC.

Notes on this clone: This sample includes further DNA sequences coding for the same CDR3. The CDR3 loop is CSVEGLAAADTQYF. The CDR3 nucleotides are TGCAGCGTTGAAGGGCTAGCGGCAGCAGATACGCAGTATTTT. V and J are TRBV29-1 and TRBJ2-3; 7 nucleotides match TRBD2. V lost 1 base and J lost 4; bases outside the gene matches: 5. The CDR3 consists of 14 residues. From germline, CDR1 is SQVTM and CDR2 ANQGSEA.

This clone was observed a few times. The rearrangement uses TRBV7-2 and TRBJ2-1; 12 bases are shared with TRBD2. CDR3 length: 18 amino acids. J lost 7 bases, V lost 2 bases, and 12 bases had no gene match. Germline-derived CDR1 and CDR2 are SGHTA and FQGNSA. CDR3 loop: CASSLRLLAGGLRNEQFF. The CDR3 nucleotides read TGTGCCAGCAGCTTAAGGTTACTAGCGGGGGGCTTAAGGAATGAGCAGTTCTTC.

The genes are TRBV2 and TRBJ2-2; D remains ambiguous. Looked up from germline, CDR1 is SNHLY and CDR2 is FYNNEI. The CDR3 contains 16 residues. V lost 7 bases to trimming and J lost 3 bases, with 18 bases between them. The CDR3: CASNTRVKPHTGELFF. CDR3 nucleotide sequence: TGTGCCAGCAATACTCGGGTAAAGCCCCACACCGGGGAGCTGTTTTTT.

This clone has only a few counts. The V gene is TRBV27, the J gene TRBJ1-2; D is uncertain. The CDR3 spans 15 residues. Germline CDR1 is MNHEY and CDR2 is SMNVEV (reference sequence). V was shortened by 0 bases and J by 3 bases, with 11 bases between the two germline ends. This CDR3 reads CASSLSRGYDYGYTF. In DNA, the CDR3 is TGTGCCAGCAGTTTATCAAGAGGGTATGACTATGGCTACACCTTC.

This chain connects TRBV7-9 to TRBJ2-7; D is ambiguous. The CDR3 contains 13 residues. V was cut by 2 bases and J by 2 bases, with 7 bases left in between. The germline V gene has CDR1 SEHNR and CDR2 FQNEAQ (reference sequence). The CDR3 region has the DNA TGTGCCAGCAGCTTAACGGAGACCTACGAGCAGTACTTC. It yields the protein CASSLTETYEQYF.

As concerns this clone: The sample carries other DNA sequences with the same CDR3. The genes are TRBV7-9 and TRBJ2-7; no reliable D call. The CDR3 is 13 amino acids. With 3 bases removed from V and 1 base from J, the gap between germline ends came to 7 bases. Germline loops: CDR1 SEHNR, CDR2 FQNEAQ (reference sequence). The CDR3 loop reads CASSFDGSYEQYF. The CDR3 DNA sequence: TGTGCCAGCAGCTTCGACGGATCCTACGAGCAGTACTTC. Full variable domain (missing parts from reference TRBV7-9 and TRBJ2-7): DTGVSQNPRHKITKRGQNVTFRCDPISEHNRLYWYRQTLGQGPEFLTYFQNEAQLEKSRLLSDRFSAERPKGSFSTLEIQRTEQGDSAMYLCASSFDGSYEQYFGPGTRLTVT.

In this sample, this clone turned up once. The chain combines TRBV15 with TRBJ2-5; TRBD2 aligns across 12 bases. CDR1 is LNHNV, CDR2 YYDKDF, per germline (reference sequence). J gave up 5 bases and V 4 bases, and 11 bases lay outside the gene matches. The CDR3 spans 17 residues. CDR3 sequence (DNA): TGTGCCACCAGCACCCCGGGACTAGCGGGCGATTGGGAGACCCAGTACTTC. This translates into CATSTPGLAGDWETQYF.

The J gene is TRBJ2-7, the V gene TRBV5-1; 10 bases map to TRBD1. This CDR3 comprises 15 residues. Germline V gives CDR1 SGHRS, CDR2 YFSETQ. Trimming removed 4 bases from V and 2 bases from J; junction bases left unmatched: 6. CDR3 bases: TGCGCCAGCAGCCCGGGACAGGGGTCTACCTACGAGCAGTACTTC. This sequence encodes CASSPGQGSTYEQYF.

This clone was seen once. The rearrangement joins TRBV9 to TRBJ1-1; D is possibly TRBD1 (5 bases). CDR1 is SGDLS, CDR2 YYNGEE, per germline. This CDR3 comprises 14 residues. The V and J ends lost 0 bases and 4 bases respectively, with 10 bases between them. The CDR3 sequence: CASSVVGGGTEAFF. The CDR3 DNA follows: TGTGCCAGCAGCGTAGTGGGGGGTGGCACTGAAGCTTTCTTT.

The chain carries TRBV19 and TRBJ2-7; 8 bases map to TRBD1. V shed 5 bases, J shed 2 bases, and the junction held 8 bases outside the gene matches. The germline V gene encodes CDR1 LNHDA and CDR2 SQIVND (reference sequence). The length of the CDR3 is 15 residues. The CDR3 region is CASSRQGFEAYEQYF. DNA for the CDR3: TGTGCCAGTAGTCGACAGGGGTTTGAAGCCTACGAGCAGTACTTC.

With regard to this clone: Because the CDR3 is missing its conserved closing phenylalanine or tryptophan, this is likely a read error. The chain employs TRBV19 and TRBJ2-7, with 7 bases identical to TRBD1. Germline loops: CDR1 LNHDA, CDR2 SQIVND (reference sequence). V lost 1 base, J lost 2 bases, and 2 bases stayed unmatched. The CDR3 covers 14 residues. DNA for the CDR3: TGTGCCAGTAGTATAGTGGGACAGACCTACGAGCAGTACCTC. Translating it yields CASSIVGQTYEQYL.

DNA of the CDR3: TGCGCCAGCAGCTCCGGACAGGGGTACACTGAAGCTTTCTTT. It translates to CASSSGQGYTEAFF. This chain connects TRBV5-1 to TRBJ1-1; 9 nucleotides agree with TRBD1. The CDR3 consists of 14 residues. Unmatched junction bases numbered 3, after V lost 3 bases and J lost 3 bases. Germline V gene data show CDR1 as SGHRS and CDR2 as YFSETQ.